The sequence of this T cell receptor (beta chain) was determined in a study of blood T cells in healthy people across ages. The CDR3 runs 14 residues. Germline-derived CDR1 and CDR2 are SEHNR and FQNEAQ (reference sequence). On this clonotype itself: One end of the junction is discordant with germline, which a read error may explain.

With a J-beta primer mix and a sample-barcoded 5' primer, a second PCR ran about 7 to 11 cycles. TCRdb passed the 5' RACE reads through MiXCR, listing each CDR3 protein once. The table includes about 1.1 million distinct CDR3 sequences, roughly two fifths detected once. In each sample, at least 6.5 million PBMCs were isolated. The source is a man aged 18-30 years in good health. The chain links TRBV7-9 to TRBJ2-3; weak D call: TRBD1 (6 bases). The specimen was blood. The CDR3 coding sequence is TGTACCAGCAGCTCCCGACAGGTCACAGATACGCAGTATTTT. It translates to CTSSSRQVTDTQYF.